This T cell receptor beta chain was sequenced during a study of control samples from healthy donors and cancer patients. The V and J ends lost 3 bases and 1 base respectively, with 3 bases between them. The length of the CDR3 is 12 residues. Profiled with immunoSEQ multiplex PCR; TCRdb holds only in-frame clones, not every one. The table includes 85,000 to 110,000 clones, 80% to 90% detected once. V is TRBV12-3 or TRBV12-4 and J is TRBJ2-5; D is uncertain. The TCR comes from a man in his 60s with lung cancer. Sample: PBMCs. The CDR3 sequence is CASSLAQETQYF. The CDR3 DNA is TGTGCCAGCAGTTTGGCCCAAGAGACCCAGTACTTC.